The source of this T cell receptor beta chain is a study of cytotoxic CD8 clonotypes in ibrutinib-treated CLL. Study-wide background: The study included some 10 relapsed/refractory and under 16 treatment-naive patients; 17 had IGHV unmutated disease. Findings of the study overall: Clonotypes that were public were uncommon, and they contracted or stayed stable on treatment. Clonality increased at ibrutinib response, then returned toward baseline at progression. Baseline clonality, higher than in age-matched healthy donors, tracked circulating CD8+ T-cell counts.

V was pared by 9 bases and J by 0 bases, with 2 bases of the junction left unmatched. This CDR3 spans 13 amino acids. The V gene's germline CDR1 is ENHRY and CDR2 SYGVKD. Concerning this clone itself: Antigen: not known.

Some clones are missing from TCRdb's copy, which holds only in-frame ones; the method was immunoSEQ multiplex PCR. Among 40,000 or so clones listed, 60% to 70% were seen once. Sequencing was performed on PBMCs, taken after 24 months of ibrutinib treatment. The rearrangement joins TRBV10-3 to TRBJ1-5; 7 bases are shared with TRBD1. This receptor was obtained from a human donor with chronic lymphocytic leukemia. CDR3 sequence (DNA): TGTGCCATTGGGACAGTTAGCAATCAGCCCCAGCATTTT. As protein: CAIGTVSNQPQHF.